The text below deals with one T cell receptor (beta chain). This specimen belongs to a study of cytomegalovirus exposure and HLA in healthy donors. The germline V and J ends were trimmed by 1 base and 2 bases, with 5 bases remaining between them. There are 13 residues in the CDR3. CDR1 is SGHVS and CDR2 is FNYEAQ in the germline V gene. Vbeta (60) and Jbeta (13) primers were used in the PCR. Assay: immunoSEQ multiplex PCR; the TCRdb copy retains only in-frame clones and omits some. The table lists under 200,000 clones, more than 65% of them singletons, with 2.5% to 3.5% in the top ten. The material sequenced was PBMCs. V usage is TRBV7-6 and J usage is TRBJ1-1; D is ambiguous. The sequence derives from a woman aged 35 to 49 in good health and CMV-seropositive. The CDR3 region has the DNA TGTGCCAGCAGCTTAGAGACTAACACTGAAGCTTTCTTT. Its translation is CASSLETNTEAFF. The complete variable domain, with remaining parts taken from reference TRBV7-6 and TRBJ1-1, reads GAGVSQSPRYKVTKRGQDVALRCDPISGHVSLYWYRQALGQGPEFLTYFNYEAQQDKSGLPNDRFSAERPEGSISTLTIQRTEQRDSAMYRCASSLETNTEAFFGQGTRLTVV.